Given below is one T cell receptor beta chain in context. The V end lost 3 bases, the J end lost 4 bases, and 10 bases lay between the germline ends. The CDR3 runs 13 residues. The germline CDR1 and CDR2 sequences are GTSNPN and SVGIG (reference sequence). This specimen belongs to a study of technical replicates of blood from several donors. Here immunoSEQ multiplex PCR was the method, and the copy in TCRdb shows in-frame clones only, minus some. The data contain tens of thousands of clones, around 96% of them seen just once; the ten biggest clones take up around 0.2%. The source is a human donor in good health. Sequenced input: T cells isolated from PBMCs. The rearrangement links TRBV30 to TRBJ1-5; D perhaps matches TRBD1 (5 bases). The CDR3 DNA is TGTGCCTGGAGCGGGACTCAGAATCAGCCCCAGCATTTT. This translates into CAWSGTQNQPQHF.